Each of the 30 T cell receptor beta chains below was sequenced from the same sample in a study of T cell responses to AZD1222 COVID-19 vaccine. This table comes from immunoSEQ multiplex PCR, and its TCRdb copy is limited to in-frame clones, with some not included. The sample records some 120,000 clones, 80% to 90% being singletons. The sample was peripheral blood, taken on day 0 of AZD1222 vaccination. All receptors derive from an adult in good health.

The V and J genes are TRBV4-1 and TRBJ2-7, with 7 bases identical to TRBD1. V dropped 3 bases and J dropped 2; count of bases not matched to a gene: 7. CDR3 size: 15 residues. Germline V gene lookup returns CDR1 MGHRA and CDR2 YSYEKL. The CDR3 region is CASSHRDSGTYEQYF. The CDR3 nucleotides read TGCGCCAGCAGCCACCGGGACAGTGGGACCTACGAGCAGTACTTC.

The chain is built from TRBV7-6 and TRBJ2-1, with 14 bases fitting TRBD2. CDR3 size: 15 residues. The germline CDR1 and CDR2 sequences are SGHVS and FNYEAQ. V was pared by 4 bases and J by 7 bases, with 3 bases of the junction left unmatched. CDR3 sequence: CASSYRLAGGNEQFF. The CDR3 bases are TGTGCCAGCAGCTACCGACTAGCGGGGGGGAATGAGCAGTTCTTC.

CDR3: CASSFDRGRTEAFF. The CDR3 nucleotides are TGTGCCAGCAGCTTCGACAGGGGGCGAACTGAAGCTTTCTTT. The chain recombines TRBV5-4 with TRBJ1-1, with TRBD1 matching over 10 bases. Per the germline V gene, CDR1 is SGHNT and CDR2 is YYREEE (reference sequence). With 2 bases clipped from V and 5 bases from J, the junction kept 3 bases outside the gene matches. The CDR3 has 14 amino acids.

The chain is built from TRBV21-1 and TRBJ1-2. TRBV21-1 is a known pseudogene. The CDR3 contains 17 residues. CDR3 sequence (DNA): TGTGCCAGCAGCAAAGTACGGGGAGAAAACACTAACTATGGCTACACCTTC. Its protein product is CASSKVRGENTNYGYTF.

This clone was found once. V gene TRBV30 combines with J gene TRBJ2-7; D is perhaps TRBD1 (5 bases). The germline gives CDR1 GTSNPN, CDR2 SVGIG (reference sequence). CDR3 length: 14 residues. V was trimmed by 2 bases and J by 0 bases, leaving 11 bases between them. In nucleotides, the CDR3 is TGTGCCTGGAGTAAACAGGCGATCTCCTACGAGCAGTACTTC. It encodes CAWSKQAISYEQYF.

The chain couples TRBV7-9 to TRBJ1-3, with D perhaps TRBD1 (6 bases). Germline CDR1 and CDR2: SEHNR and FQNEAQ (reference sequence). Deletions cut 6 bases from V and 9 bases from J, with 30 bases between. The CDR3 runs 18 residues. The CDR3 sequence is CASRDKGGISSSWSTIYF. Written as DNA, the CDR3 is TGTGCCAGCAGAGACAAAGGGGGGATATCCAGCTCTTGGAGCACCATATATTTT.

This clone was found a few times. The chain combines TRBV9 with TRBJ2-1; 7 positions match TRBD2. Germline V gene data show CDR1 as SGDLS and CDR2 as YYNGEE. This CDR3 spans 15 amino acids. Trimming removed 2 bases from V and 8 bases from J; junction bases left unmatched: 10. The CDR3 here is CASSVFYGGIDEQFF. The DNA of the CDR3 is TGTGCCAGCAGCGTCTTTTACGGGGGGATCGATGAGCAGTTCTTC.

The V and J genes are TRBV13 and TRBJ1-2; 7 bases line up with TRBD1. The CDR3 is 14 residues long. The germline V gene has CDR1 PRHDT and CDR2 FYEKMQ (reference sequence). V trimming: 4 bases; J trimming: 3 bases; junction bases outside the gene matches: 5. CDR3 sequence: CASSYRDRDYGYTF. The CDR3 nucleotides are TGTGCCAGCAGCTACCGGGACAGAGACTATGGCTACACCTTC. Full variable domain (remainder filled in from reference TRBV13 and TRBJ1-2): AAGVIQSPRHLIKEKRETATLKCYPIPRHDTVYWYQQGPGQDPQFLISFYEKMQSDKGSIPDRFSAQQFSDYHSELNMSSLELGDSALYFCASSYRDRDYGYTFGSGTRLTVV.

This CDR3 is CASSFSGRSDTQYF. In DNA, the CDR3 is TGTGCCAGCAGCTTTAGCGGGAGGTCAGATACGCAGTATTTT. The gene calls are TRBV7-9 and TRBJ2-3; 10 nucleotides agree with TRBD2. In germline, CDR1 is SEHNR, CDR2 FQNEAQ (reference sequence). V lost 3 bases to trimming and J lost 4 bases; unmatched junction nucleotides: 1. This CDR3 spans 14 amino acids.

The chain employs TRBV7-2 and TRBJ2-5; TRBD1 is a possible D gene (5 bases). The V gene's germline CDR1 is SGHTA and CDR2 FQGNSA. V shed 5 bases and J shed 4 bases, with 20 bases lying between them. CDR3 size: 16 residues. CDR3 sequence reads: CASSPRNAKRGETQYF. The CDR3 DNA reads TGTGCCAGCAGCCCCCGTAACGCCAAAAGGGGAGAGACCCAGTACTTC.

V is TRBV6-1 and J is TRBJ1-1; D unresolved. CDR1 is MNHNS and CDR2 is SASEGT in the germline V gene. The CDR3 sequence is 14 residues long. Trimming shortened V by 3 bases and J by 3 bases, and 11 bases separated the two germline ends. CDR3 loop: CASSEHIVDTEAFF. DNA of the CDR3: TGTGCCAGCAGTGAGCATATCGTGGACACTGAAGCTTTCTTT.

With regard to this clone: The junction and the germline gene differ at one end; a read error may be behind it. The V gene is TRBV2, the J gene TRBJ1-4, with D perhaps matching TRBD1 (6 bases). Germline V gene lookup returns CDR1 SNHLY and CDR2 FYNNEI. The CDR3 has 15 residues. In DNA, the CDR3 is TGTGCCAGCAGTCGTTCGGGGACAACGAATGAAAAACTGTTTTTT. Encoded protein: CASSRSGTTNEKLFF.

This rearrangement joins TRBV7-2 to TRBJ2-7, with 7 bases identical to TRBD2. The CDR3 covers 15 residues. The V segment lost 2 bases and the J segment 6 bases; nucleotides outside the gene matches: 10. In germline, CDR1 is SGHTA, CDR2 FQGNSA. The CDR3 sequence: CASSLSGVPRTEQYF. DNA of the CDR3: TGTGCCAGCAGCTTAAGCGGGGTACCTCGCACCGAGCAGTACTTC. The variable domain in full, with the rest retrieved from reference TRBV7-2 and TRBJ2-7, is GAGVSQSPSNKVTEKGKDVELRCDPISGHTALYWYRQSLGQGLEFLIYFQGNSAPDKSGLPSDRFSAERTGGSVSTLTIQRTQQEDSAVYLCASSLSGVPRTEQYFGPGTRLTVT.

The DNA for the CDR3 is TGCAGCACAGCCCGCGGGACTAGTGACTACGAGCAGTACTTC. As protein: CSTARGTSDYEQYF. V gene TRBV29-1 combines with J gene TRBJ2-7; 8 nucleotides match TRBD2. Trimming took 8 bases from V and 3 from J; bases not matched to a gene: 12. In germline, CDR1 is SQVTM, CDR2 ANQGSEA. The CDR3 sequence is 14 residues long.

The CDR3 reads CASSVNQGAFF. Here the CDR3 DNA reads TGTGCCAGCAGCGTGAACCAAGGAGCTTTCTTT. The chain has TRBV7-9 and TRBJ1-1, with D hard to call. The CDR3 consists of 11 residues. CDR1 SEHNR and CDR2 FQNEAQ come from the germline V gene (reference sequence). The germline V and J ends were trimmed by 5 bases and 10 bases, with 11 bases remaining between them.

J is TRBJ1-2 and V is TRBV7-9; D is perhaps TRBD1 (5 bases). V was trimmed by 2 bases and J by 0 bases, leaving 7 bases between them. The germline V gene has CDR1 SEHNR and CDR2 FQNEAQ (reference sequence). The CDR3 consists of 14 residues. The chain's CDR3 is CASSLWDPNYGYTF. CDR3 nucleotide sequence: TGTGCCAGCAGCTTATGGGACCCTAACTATGGCTACACCTTC.

The rearrangement uses TRBV6-5 and TRBJ1-3; D might be TRBD1 (5 bases). From germline, CDR1 is MNHEY and CDR2 SVGAGI. The CDR3 is 14 residues long. Trimming stripped 10 bases from V and 0 bases from J, with 13 bases between. For the CDR3, the DNA is TGTGCCACCAGGCGGGACTACTCTGGAAACACCATATATTTT. It encodes CATRRDYSGNTIYF.

This chain joins TRBV19 and TRBJ1-1; D remains ambiguous. Between the trimmed V and J ends, which lost 1 base and 2 bases, there was a span of 8 bases. This CDR3 is 14 amino acids long. Germline V gene data show CDR1 as LNHDA and CDR2 as SQIVND (reference sequence). The CDR3 here is CASSIVPLNTEAFF. The CDR3 region has the DNA TGTGCCAGTAGTATAGTCCCGCTAAACACTGAAGCTTTCTTT. Using reference TRBV19 and TRBJ1-1 for the parts outside the CDR3, the full variable domain is DGGITQSPKYLFRKEGQNVTLSCEQNLNHDAMYWYRQDPGQGLRLIYYSQIVNDFQKGDIAEGYSVSREKKESFPLTVTSAQKNPTAFYLCASSIVPLNTEAFFGQGTRLTVV.

V gene TRBV7-3 combines with J gene TRBJ2-1; D is unresolved. Looked up from germline, CDR1 is SGHTA and CDR2 is FQGTGA. Trimming stripped 0 bases from V and 1 base from J, with 10 bases between. The CDR3 runs to 16 residues. The CDR3 loop reads CASSLTLSRSYNEQFF. In nucleotides, the CDR3 is TGTGCCAGCAGCTTAACCCTATCGCGGTCCTACAATGAGCAGTTCTTC.

The rearrangement uses TRBV4-1 and TRBJ1-1; D call uncertain. The CDR3 loop spans 15 amino acids. Trimming took off 6 bases at V and 0 bases at J, with 14 bases between the two ends. Germline V gene data show CDR1 as MGHRA and CDR2 as YSYEKL. The CDR3 DNA sequence: TGCGCCAGCAGGGCGAATATTTTAATGAACACTGAAGCTTTCTTT. Its protein is CASRANILMNTEAFF.

This sequence joins TRBV19 and TRBJ2-7, with D possibly matching TRBD2 (6 bases). The CDR3 has 13 residues. Trimming pared 5 bases from V and 3 bases from J, leaving 11 bases between. Germline V gene lookup returns CDR1 LNHDA and CDR2 SQIVND (reference sequence). CDR3 residues: CASSRRGFYEQYF. In DNA, the CDR3 is TGTGCCAGTAGTCGTCGGGGGTTCTACGAGCAGTACTTC.

This chain connects TRBV4-2 to TRBJ2-5, with 14 bases identical to TRBD2. The germline gives CDR1 LGHNA, CDR2 YNFKEQ. The CDR3 sequence is 20 residues long. J gave up 5 bases and V 0 bases, and 14 bases lay outside the gene matches. The CDR3 here is CASSQDNRRGTSGSGETQYF. The CDR3, as DNA: TGTGCCAGCAGCCAAGATAATAGAAGGGGGACTAGCGGGAGTGGGGAGACCCAGTACTTC.

The chain carries TRBV6-5 and TRBJ2-7; 10 bases are a match to TRBD1. This CDR3 is built from 14 residues. Per germline, CDR1 MNHEY and CDR2 SVGAGI. Trimming at V came to 5 bases and at J to 5 bases, leaving 6 bases not matched to a gene. The CDR3 protein is CASSNPGQGNEQYF. CDR3 DNA sequence: TGTGCCAGCAGTAATCCGGGACAGGGGAACGAGCAGTACTTC.

This chain joins TRBV18 and TRBJ1-4, with TRBD1 matching over 7 bases. This CDR3 comprises 13 residues. V was pared by 4 bases and J by 7 bases, with 3 bases of the junction left unmatched. Germline CDR1 KGHSH, CDR2 LQKENI. CDR3 nucleotides: TGTGCCAGCTCACGAAACAGGGGTGAAAAACTGTTTTTT. This codes for CASSRNRGEKLFF.

This clone has a single count. The chain recombines TRBV21-1 with TRBJ1-3; TRBD1, the D gene given by the table, was not confirmed from the DNA. TRBV21-1 corresponds to a pseudogene. This CDR3 has 21 residues. CDR3 sequence: CASSKARSTADTGMSGNTIYF. The DNA for the CDR3 is TGTGCCAGCAGCAAAGCTCGTTCCACAGCAGATACAGGGATGTCTGGAAACACCATATATTTT.

This clone was counted a single time. The CDR3 spells CASSPLRNTGTEAFF. The CDR3 region has the DNA TGTGCCAGCAGCCCCTTACGGAATACGGGCACTGAAGCTTTCTTT. The rearrangement uses TRBV11-3 and TRBJ1-1; the D is unclear. V lost 5 bases and J lost 4, with 17 bases in between. The CDR3 is 15 residues long. Germline lookup yields CDR1 SGHNT and CDR2 YENEEA.

V is TRBV30 and J is TRBJ1-5; D gene uncertain. Germline values: CDR1 GTSNPN, CDR2 SVGIG (reference sequence). Deletions cut 2 bases from V and 3 bases from J, with 11 bases between. The CDR3 covers 14 residues. CDR3 nucleotides: TGTGCCTGGAGTCGGGGAGAGGCCAATCAGCCCCAGCATTTT. Translated: CAWSRGEANQPQHF.

This clone occurred once. The chain links TRBV4-3 to TRBJ1-2; D call uncertain. This CDR3 is 16 amino acids long. The V gene's germline CDR1 is LGHNA and CDR2 YSLEER. V was pared by 0 bases and J by 3 bases, with 14 bases between. The CDR3 sequence: CASSQDLPPVDYGYTF. The CDR3 DNA sequence: TGCGCCAGCAGCCAAGATTTGCCCCCGGTGGACTATGGCTACACCTTC.

This clone was seen more than once but under ten times. The chain is built from TRBV7-3 and TRBJ2-5, with TRBD2 identical over 13 bases. Looked up from germline, CDR1 is SGHTA and CDR2 is FQGTGA. This CDR3 has 17 residues. The J segment lost 4 bases and the V segment lost 2 bases, leaving 7 bases of the junction unmatched. CDR3 residues: CASSLGTSGASGETQYF. CDR3 sequence (DNA): TGTGCCAGCAGCTTAGGGACTAGCGGGGCCTCGGGAGAGACCCAGTACTTC.

The J gene is TRBJ2-7, the V gene TRBV6-5; 7 positions match TRBD1. The V and J ends lost 6 bases and 6 bases, in that order; junction bases with no gene match: 14. Germline CDR1 and CDR2: MNHEY and SVGAGI. The CDR3 is made up of 15 amino acids. The CDR3: CASSLSSQGIAEQYF. The CDR3 nucleotides read TGTGCCAGCAGCCTATCCTCACAGGGGATAGCCGAGCAGTACTTC.